These T cell receptor beta chains were read from a single sample in a study of cytomegalovirus exposure and HLA in healthy donors. The method was immunoSEQ multiplex PCR; TCRdb's version includes in-frame clones alone and lacks a portion of them. This repertoire shows some 140,000 clones, 75% to 85% found once; its top ten account for about 7.5%. Sequencing was performed on PBMCs. These receptors were taken from a woman in her forties or fifties in good health and CMV-seropositive. The CDR3 runs from the conserved cysteine through the conserved F or W. Fields, in order: CDR3 protein, V gene.

CASSPSLAGVTYEQYF TRBV27
CASSLRSGADGTDTQYF TRBV27
CASSSYRDRGVTDTQYF TRBV28
CASTPSPGGEYEQYF TRBV5-1
CASSIGWGDRNQPQHF TRBV19
CASSKGDRGYEQYF TRBV21-1
CASSPGTVGETQYF TRBV4-1
CASSSRGLIGNEQFF TRBV27
CASSFFLGLSRETQYF TRBV7-9
CASRTVQGASSYNEQFF TRBV27
CASSVKSSGSWYNEQFF TRBV9
CASSRDSPLYEQYF TRBV19
CAWSPPGRANTGELFF TRBV30
CASNVGLTNTEAFF TRBV11-2
CASSLDPGQSSYGYTF TRBV7-8
CATSRGQYSEQYF TRBV15
CASSVRGEDDEQYF TRBV9
CASSLGPGQGSYEQYF TRBV5-4
CASSHEGLVDWFDTGELFF TRBV11-2
CASSFGTGRQRNEQYF TRBV11-2
CASSADRGYEQYF TRBV6-1
CAWSFADEQYF TRBV30
CASSKRTASPETDTQYF TRBV27
CASSVTGASNYGYTF TRBV6-1
CASSFAGKGEKLFF TRBV5-1
CATSLRTGGFNQPQHF TRBV15
CASSLGLAGNLYEQFF TRBV18
CASSRQLNTEAFF TRBV6-1
CASSQDTSFAGELFF TRBV4-1
CASSRAGTGNTEAFF TRBV4-2
CATIEGLADTYEQYF TRBV6-1
CASSLDKNTIYF TRBV5-4
CASSRSALYGYTF TRBV27
CSSSLVRDRDSETQYF TRBV7-9
CASSLDNSGNTIYF TRBV18
CASSQSRQISSYNSPLHF TRBV4-3
CASSFSGMDGYTF TRBV28
CASRRDYQETQYF TRBV2
CASSLGTGTETQYF TRBV11-3
CASSYSGRDSYEQYF TRBV7-6
CASSRDRGRGAFF TRBV19
CASSLPTGTSGSPPTYEQYF TRBV7-6
CASSVQGLSFEQYF TRBV6-5
CAITPGQGAYEQYF TRBV10-3
CASSGTPFFEQYF TRBV28
CASSRWARGVTGELFF TRBV11-2
CASSLSPGGPSPDTQYF TRBV27
CASSIDNTNTEAFF TRBV5-1
CSVEWPGGSSYNEQFF TRBV29-1
CASSDSFGPANTGELFF TRBV6-4
CASSVWGANTYNEQFF TRBV9
CASSQEHNTEAFF TRBV2
CASSSGQGRAGNTIYF TRBV7-2
CASSVGRGETQYF TRBV9
CASSSAQGAGGYTF TRBV27
CASSVGSLNTEAFF TRBV9
CASSNYRGERRGQYF TRBV2
CASSIRGTGIDGYTF TRBV19
CASSVDERDGYTF TRBV6-5
CASSFVTSGSDTQYF TRBV7-9